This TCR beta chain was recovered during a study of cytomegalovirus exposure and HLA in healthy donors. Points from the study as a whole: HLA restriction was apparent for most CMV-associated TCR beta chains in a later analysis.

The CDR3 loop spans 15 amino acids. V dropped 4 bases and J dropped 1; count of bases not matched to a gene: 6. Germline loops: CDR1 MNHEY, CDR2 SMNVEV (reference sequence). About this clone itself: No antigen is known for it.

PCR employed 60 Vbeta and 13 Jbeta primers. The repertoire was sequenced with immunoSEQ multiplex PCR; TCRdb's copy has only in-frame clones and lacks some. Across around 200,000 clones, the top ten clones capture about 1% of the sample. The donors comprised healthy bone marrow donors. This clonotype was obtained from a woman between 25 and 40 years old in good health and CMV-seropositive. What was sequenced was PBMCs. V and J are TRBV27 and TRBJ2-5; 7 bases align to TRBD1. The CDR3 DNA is TGTGCCAGCAGTTACAGGGACAGATCCCAAGAGACCCAGTACTTC. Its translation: CASSYRDRSQETQYF.